This TCR beta chain was identified during a study of regulatory and conventional T cells in RAG deficiency. Study outcomes and limitations: Omenn syndrome and CID/AS patients had roughly 100-fold fewer unique Treg TCR beta sequences, versus approximately 9.6-fold elsewhere. Shannon entropy was markedly lower and Simpson indices higher in RAG-deficient patients than control T-cell subsets. Shorter CDR3s in all patient subsets; >90% Treg-Tconv overlap in Omenn.

Germline CDR1 reads LGHNA; CDR2 reads YNFKEQ. This CDR3 has 16 amino acids. V shed 2 bases and J 2 bases; nucleotides not matched to a gene: 8. Regarding this clone: The target antigen is unknown.

Clones were sequenced by immunoSEQ multiplex PCR, and TCRdb holds only the in-frame ones, with some missing. The profile shows around 30,000 clones, 75% to 90% of them singletons. The same data also went into a second study, on regulatory T cells. That paper states: Amplification used 52 TRBV primers and 13 TRBJ primers. In patients, unique TRB V-J pairs were restricted and V/J usage skewed, especially in Tregs.

This TCR derives from a human donor in good health. The sequencing sample was made of CD8+ T cells sorted from blood. The chain links TRBV4-2 to TRBJ2-7, with 8 bases lining up with TRBD2. CDR3 DNA: TGTGCCAGCAGCCAAACCCCCGGGACTAGTGCCTACGAGCAGTACTTC. It encodes CASSQTPGTSAYEQYF.